These T cell receptor beta chains were read from a single sample in a study of T cell responses to AZD1222 COVID-19 vaccine. Measured with immunoSEQ multiplex PCR; TCRdb has only the in-frame clones, and not every one. The data show around 99,000 clones, 70% to 90% seen once. Sequencing was performed on peripheral blood, taken 28 days after the second AZD1222 dose. The receptors stem from an adult who received the AZD1222 COVID-19 vaccine. The CDR3 runs from the conserved cysteine through the conserved F or W. The D gene is left open where the match is weak. Not all rows give a size; the values are once, few, many and, for expanded clones, a class.

d_gene: TRBD1; j_gene: TRBJ2-6; abundance: few; v_gene: TRBV4-2; CDR3aa: CASSQLPGQGASGANVLTF; CDR3nt: TGTGCCAGCAGCCAACTACCGGGACAGGGGGCGTCTGGGGCCAACGTCCTGACTTTC
d_gene: TRBD1; j_gene: TRBJ1-5; abundance: -; v_gene: TRBV27; CDR3aa: CASSSPGQGRHQPQHF; CDR3nt: TGTGCCAGCAGTTCGCCGGGACAGGGTAGGCATCAGCCCCAGCATTTT
d_gene: TRBD1; j_gene: TRBJ2-3; abundance: -; v_gene: TRBV27; CDR3aa: CASRTPGQGQDTQYF; CDR3nt: TGTGCCAGCAGGACTCCGGGACAGGGGCAAGATACGCAGTATTTT
d_gene: -; j_gene: TRBJ2-2; abundance: -; v_gene: TRBV5-4; CDR3aa: CASTGPGLNTGELFF; CDR3nt: TGTGCCAGCACCGGACCGGGACTTAACACCGGGGAGCTGTTTTTT
d_gene: TRBD2; j_gene: TRBJ2-1; abundance: -; v_gene: TRBV28; CDR3aa: CASSTGGTSRGNEQFF; CDR3nt: TGTGCCAGCAGTACGGGGGGGACTAGTCGGGGCAATGAGCAGTTCTTC
d_gene: -; j_gene: TRBJ2-7; abundance: few; v_gene: TRBV29-1; CDR3aa: CSARGSGWEQYF; CDR3nt: TGCAGCGCCCGAGGGTCGGGGTGGGAGCAGTACTTC
d_gene: -; j_gene: TRBJ2-5; abundance: -; v_gene: TRBV29-1; CDR3aa: CSVVAETQYF; CDR3nt: TGCAGCGTGGTAGCGGAGACCCAGTACTTC
d_gene: -; j_gene: TRBJ2-1; abundance: -; v_gene: TRBV18; CDR3aa: CASSQTQGYGEQFF; CDR3nt: TGTGCCAGCTCCCAAACTCAGGGGTATGGTGAGCAGTTCTTC
d_gene: -; j_gene: TRBJ1-5; abundance: -; v_gene: TRBV6-5; CDR3aa: CASGSENQPQHF; CDR3nt: TGTGCCAGCGGCTCAGAAAATCAGCCCCAGCATTTT
d_gene: -; j_gene: TRBJ1-1; abundance: -; v_gene: TRBV7-8; CDR3aa: CASSPSERRPNTEAFF; CDR3nt: TGTGCCAGCAGCCCGTCGGAGAGGCGACCGAACACTGAAGCTTTCTTT
d_gene: -; j_gene: TRBJ2-7; abundance: -; v_gene: TRBV5-1; CDR3aa: CASSRSAHRAPVTYEQYF; CDR3nt: TGCGCCAGCAGCCGAAGCGCCCACCGGGCACCCGTGACCTACGAGCAGTACTTC
d_gene: -; j_gene: TRBJ1-2; abundance: -; v_gene: TRBV28; CDR3aa: CASSLEQASYGYTF; CDR3nt: TGTGCCAGCAGTTTAGAGCAGGCTAGCTATGGCTACACCTTC
d_gene: TRBD2; j_gene: TRBJ2-7; abundance: -; v_gene: TRBV3-1/TRBV3-2; CDR3aa: CASSQDSRTSGVLYEQYF; CDR3nt: TGTGCCAGCAGCCAAGATTCTAGGACTAGCGGGGTCCTCTACGAGCAGTACTTC
d_gene: TRBD1; j_gene: TRBJ2-2; abundance: -; v_gene: TRBV3-1/TRBV3-2; CDR3aa: CASSQPGQGASGELFF; CDR3nt: TGTGCCAGCAGCCAACCGGGACAGGGAGCCTCGGGGGAGCTGTTTTTT
d_gene: -; j_gene: TRBJ1-4; abundance: once; v_gene: TRBV2; CDR3aa: CASTQGRDGEKLFF; CDR3nt: TGTGCCAGCACCCAGGGTCGGGATGGTGAAAAACTGTTTTTT
d_gene: -; j_gene: TRBJ1-5; abundance: -; v_gene: TRBV29-1; CDR3aa: CSVVDGNQPQHF; CDR3nt: TGCAGCGTGGTTGACGGCAATCAGCCCCAGCATTTT
d_gene: -; j_gene: TRBJ2-7; abundance: -; v_gene: TRBV6-1; CDR3aa: CASSESHRRGEQYF; CDR3nt: TGTGCCAGCAGTGAATCCCACAGACGGGGCGAGCAGTACTTC
d_gene: -; j_gene: TRBJ1-6; abundance: -; v_gene: TRBV3-1/TRBV3-2; CDR3aa: CASSQVPGRNSPLHF; CDR3nt: TGTGCCAGCAGCCAAGTACCGGGGCGTAATTCACCCCTCCACTTT
d_gene: -; j_gene: TRBJ1-5; abundance: -; v_gene: TRBV2; CDR3aa: CASRPLGTAENQPQHF; CDR3nt: TGTGCCAGCAGACCCCTCGGGACGGCAGAGAATCAGCCCCAGCATTTT
d_gene: -; j_gene: TRBJ1-2; abundance: -; v_gene: TRBV5-1; CDR3aa: CASSSEVGGYTF; CDR3nt: TGCGCCAGCAGCTCCGAAGTGGGTGGCTACACCTTC
d_gene: TRBD1; j_gene: TRBJ2-6; abundance: -; v_gene: TRBV6-5; CDR3aa: CASSPTGEGANVLTF; CDR3nt: TGTGCCAGCAGTCCCACAGGGGAAGGGGCCAACGTCCTGACTTTC
d_gene: -; j_gene: TRBJ2-5; abundance: once; v_gene: TRBV7-2; CDR3aa: CASSFRGGETQYF; CDR3nt: TGTGCCAGCAGCTTTAGGGGGGGAGAGACCCAGTACTTC
d_gene: -; j_gene: TRBJ2-3; abundance: -; v_gene: TRBV5-1; CDR3aa: CASSLWDGTSTDTQYF; CDR3nt: TGCGCCAGCAGCTTGTGGGACGGAACTAGCACAGATACGCAGTATTTT
d_gene: -; j_gene: TRBJ1-4; abundance: -; v_gene: TRBV30; CDR3aa: CAWRSEKLFF; CDR3nt: TGTGCCTGGAGGAGTGAAAAACTGTTTTTT
d_gene: -; j_gene: TRBJ1-4; abundance: few; v_gene: TRBV5-6; CDR3aa: CASSLRFQGRGDEKLFF; CDR3nt: TGTGCCAGCAGCTTGAGATTTCAGGGGAGAGGAGATGAAAAACTGTTTTTT
d_gene: -; j_gene: TRBJ2-5; abundance: once; v_gene: TRBV6-6; CDR3aa: CASSYGGRTGETQYF; CDR3nt: TGTGCCAGCAGTTACGGTGGACGGACCGGCGAGACCCAGTACTTC
d_gene: TRBD1; j_gene: TRBJ1-2; abundance: -; v_gene: TRBV2; CDR3aa: CASSRDRGDLSYTF; CDR3nt: TGTGCCAGCAGCAGGGACAGGGGGGATTTAAGCTACACCTTC
d_gene: -; j_gene: TRBJ1-2; abundance: -; v_gene: TRBV7-2; CDR3aa: CASSEAVPNYGYTF; CDR3nt: TGTGCCAGCAGCGAGGCAGTTCCTAACTATGGCTACACCTTC
d_gene: -; j_gene: TRBJ2-7; abundance: -; v_gene: TRBV7-2; CDR3aa: CASSPSWITSSYEQYF; CDR3nt: TGTGCCAGCAGCCCTAGTTGGATAACATCCTCCTACGAGCAGTACTTC
d_gene: TRBD1; j_gene: TRBJ2-7; abundance: once; v_gene: TRBV19; CDR3aa: CASSLGDRTAEQYF; CDR3nt: TGTGCCAGTAGTCTCGGGGACAGGACGGCCGAGCAGTACTTC
d_gene: TRBD1; j_gene: TRBJ2-7; abundance: once; v_gene: TRBV7-2; CDR3aa: CASSMNRDSSYEQYF; CDR3nt: TGTGCCAGCAGCATGAACCGGGACAGCTCCTACGAGCAGTACTTC
d_gene: -; j_gene: TRBJ1-6; abundance: -; v_gene: TRBV6-1; CDR3aa: CASSEIPGGGSPLHF; CDR3nt: TGTGCCAGCAGTGAAATCCCGGGAGGTGGGTCACCCCTCCACTTT
d_gene: -; j_gene: TRBJ1-1; abundance: -; v_gene: TRBV27; CDR3aa: CASRNTGYGNTEAFF; CDR3nt: TGTGCCAGCAGGAATACAGGATACGGGAACACTGAAGCTTTCTTT